The 13 T cell receptor beta chains listed next were all sequenced from one sample in a study of tissue T cells after allogeneic stem cell transplantation. Regarding time point: mouse harvest day 7 after allogeneic transplant. The graft held 10^6 splenic CD5+ T cells and 10^7 T-cell-depleted bone marrow cells. Measured with immunoSEQ multiplex PCR; TCRdb has only the in-frame clones, and not every one. The sample lists roughly 1,800 clones, approximately 54% occurring once. Sample: spleen. The origin of the receptors is a female BALB/c mouse given C57BL/6 T cells with graft-versus-host disease after an allogeneic hematopoietic cell transplant.

This clone has only a few counts. Gene names refer to mouse genes. The read finishes 1 residue shy of the CDR3 end, and the germline J gene is used to complete it. J is TRBJ1-4 and V is TRBV24; D is perhaps TRBD1 (5 bases). Looked up from germline, CDR1 is KGHTA and CDR2 is FRNEEI. V was cut by 6 bases and J by 0 bases, with 8 bases left in between. This CDR3 comprises 14 residues. The part of the CDR3 DNA that was read is TGTGCCAGCAGGATCAGGGTTTCCAACGAAAGATTATTT. Its translation: CASRIRVSNERLF. The full-length CDR3 reads as CASRIRVSNERLFF.

A word on this clone: Any gene name here is a mouse gene name. The CDR3 end lies 1 residue beyond the end of the read and is filled in from the germline J gene. The chain links TRBV16 to TRBJ2-3, with D hard to call. Per germline, CDR1 SGHSA and CDR2 FRNQAP. The CDR3 has 14 residues. Trimming removed 1 base at V and 1 base at J, with 6 bases between. Partial CDR3 DNA: TGTGCAAGCAGCTTAGCCCAGCGTGCAGAAACGCTGTAT. Amino acids: CASSLAQRAETLY. The whole CDR3 sequence reads CASSLAQRAETLYF.

This clone was detected a few times. Mouse germline and gene names are used. The CDR3 end falls 1 residue outside the read, so it is completed with the germline J gene. The chain carries TRBV3 and TRBJ2-2; the D is unclear. CDR1 and CDR2 from the germline V gene are SNHLY and FYNGKV (reference sequence). V was shortened by 3 bases and J by 2 bases, with 1 base between the two germline ends. The CDR3 spans 12 residues. The CDR3 reads CASSFNTGQLYF. CDR3 DNA (partial): TGTGCCAGCAGCTTTAACACCGGGCAGCTCTAC.

Of note for this clone: The genes and germline here are from mouse. The sequenced fragment ends 1 residue before the CDR3 boundary, so the rest is inferred from the germline J gene. The V gene is TRBV4, the J gene TRBJ1-5; D unclear. Trimming shortened V by 3 bases and J by 0 bases, and 3 bases separated the two germline ends. Germline V gene sequence: CDR1 LGHDT, CDR2 YNNKQL (reference sequence). CDR3 length: 13 amino acids. CDR3 DNA (partial): TGTGCCAGCAGCTATCATAACAACCAGGCTCCGCTT. It translates to CASSYHNNQAPL. The entire CDR3 is CASSYHNNQAPLF.

With respect to this clone: Germline and genes here are mouse. Sequencing ends 1 residue short of the CDR3 end; the germline J gene provides the rest. The J gene is TRBJ2-4, the V gene TRBV14; 9 bases map to TRBD1. The V gene end was trimmed by 5 bases and the J gene end by 9 bases; junction bases not matched to a gene: 4. Germline V gene data show CDR1 as SGHDT and CDR2 as FRDEAV. The CDR3 sequence is 12 residues long. CDR3 bases read: TGTGCCAGCAGCGGGACAGGGTGGACCTTGTAC. Translation gives CASSGTGWTLY. The whole CDR3 reads CASSGTGWTLYF.

Concerning this clone itself: All gene names here are mouse names. The CDR3 is CASSDQRGDSSYEQYF. The CDR3 DNA, read in part, is TGTGCCAGCAGTGACCAAAGGGGGGATAGCTCCTATGAACAGTAC. The chain has TRBV13-1 and TRBJ2-7; D may correspond to TRBD1 or TRBD2 (6 bases each). The DNA ends 1 residue before the CDR3 does, and the rest of the CDR3 is filled in from the germline J gene. CDR1 and CDR2 (germline): NSHNY, SYGAGN. CDR3 length: 16 residues. The V gene lost 2 bases and the J gene lost 0 bases, with 15 bases spanning the gap.

With respect to this clone: Gene names follow the mouse nomenclature. Sequencing ends 1 residue short of the CDR3 end; the germline J gene provides the rest. The chain is built from TRBV26 and TRBJ2-4; 10 nucleotides agree with TRBD1. Germline CDR1 and CDR2: KGHPV and FQNQEV (reference sequence). V trimming: 0 bases; J trimming: 2 bases; junction bases outside the gene matches: 5. The CDR3 is 17 residues long. The covered CDR3 bases are TGTGCCAGCAGTCTGTCGAAGGGACAGGGGCCTCAAAACACCTTGTAC. Translating it yields CASSLSKGQGPQNTLY. The complete CDR3 reads CASSLSKGQGPQNTLYF.

About this clone itself: Gene names and germline match the mouse. CDR3 amino acids: CASSLSSSSQNTLYF. The DNA read from the CDR3 is TGTGCCAGCAGTCTGTCAAGCAGTAGTCAAAACACCTTGTAC. J is TRBJ2-4 and V is TRBV26; D is ambiguous. The read stops 1 residue short of the end of the CDR3; the missing end is completed from the germline J gene. Trimming shortened V by 0 bases and J by 0 bases, and 7 bases separated the two germline ends. This CDR3 spans 15 amino acids. Germline lookup yields CDR1 KGHPV and CDR2 FQNQEV (reference sequence).

For this clone: The gene names given are mouse names. Read coverage stops 1 residue before the CDR3 terminus; the germline J gene supplies the remainder. The rearrangement joins TRBV17 to TRBJ2-3, with 9 bases matching TRBD1. This CDR3 region has 13 residues. CDR1 and CDR2 (germline): MNHDT, YYDKIL. CDR3: CASGTGSAETLYF. The CDR3 DNA, read in part, is TGTGCCTCCGGGACAGGGAGTGCAGAAACGCTGTAT.

Concerning this clone itself: The genes are named according to mouse. The read ends 1 residue shy of where the CDR3 ends; the end is completed using the germline J gene. V gene TRBV5 combines with J gene TRBJ1-1; D may be TRBD1 (6 bases). This CDR3 region has 15 residues. CDR1 and CDR2 (germline): LGHNA, YNLKQL (reference sequence). V was cut by 4 bases and J by 0 bases, with 12 bases left in between. The CDR3 DNA, read in part, is TGTGCCAGCAGCCCCCTGGGACAAGCAAACACAGAAGTCTTC. It codes for CASSPLGQANTEVF. The full CDR3 sequence reads CASSPLGQANTEVFF.

In this sample, this clone turned up once. Gene names refer to mouse genes. The read ends 1 residue early relative to the CDR3; the germline J gene fills the gap. This rearrangement joins TRBV26 to TRBJ1-4, with D perhaps TRBD1 (6 bases). The CDR3 extends over 14 amino acids. V was cut by 2 bases and J by 3 bases, with 7 bases left in between. The germline V gene encodes CDR1 KGHPV and CDR2 FQNQEV (reference sequence). The covered CDR3 bases are TGTGCCAGCAGTCTGGGGACACCCAACGAAAGATTATTT. Its protein product is CASSLGTPNERLF. The entire CDR3 reads CASSLGTPNERLFF.

In this sample, this clone turned up a few times. Gene names and germline match the mouse. The CDR3 end falls 1 residue outside the read, so it is completed with the germline J gene. The V gene is TRBV2, the J gene TRBJ2-5; D is ambiguous. This CDR3 has 14 residues. Between the trimmed V and J ends, which lost 0 bases and 0 bases, there was a span of 4 bases. Germline V gene data show CDR1 as LGHNA and CDR2 as YSYQKL. CDR3 bases read: TGTGCCAGCAGCCAAGACAGAAACCAAGACACCCAGTAC. It encodes CASSQDRNQDTQY. The entire CDR3 is CASSQDRNQDTQYF. Supplemented by reference TRBV2 and TRBJ2-5, the full variable domain reads DPKIIQKPKYLVAVTGSEKILICEQYLGHNAMYWYRQSAKKPLEFMFSYSYQKLMDNQTASSRFQPQSSKKNHLDLQITALKPDDSATYFCASSQDRNQDTQYFGPGTRLLVL.

This clone was picked up a small number of times. Gene names are the mouse ones. The read falls 1 residue short of the CDR3 end, and the missing part is taken from the germline J gene. V gene TRBV26 combines with J gene TRBJ2-2; D is undetermined. With 2 bases removed from V and 3 bases from J, the gap between germline ends came to 4 bases. The CDR3 is made up of 13 amino acids. Germline values: CDR1 KGHPV, CDR2 FQNQEV (reference sequence). The DNA read from the CDR3 is TGTGCCAGCAGTCTGAGGGACACCGGGCAGCTCTAC. As protein: CASSLRDTGQLY. The full-length CDR3 reads as CASSLRDTGQLYF.